This T cell receptor beta chain stems from a study of T cell clonality in common variable immunodeficiency. This clone was seen at least ten times. No antigen is known for it. The CDR3 end lies 3 residues beyond the end of the read and is filled in from the germline J gene. Broader study findings: Reportedly, TCR beta sequences from common variable immunodeficiency showed fewer deletions and N-nucleotide insertions. Compared with controls, CVID subjects had fewer shared TCRbeta clones. Authors noted CVID clonality's cause needs subpopulation repertoire sequencing.

Germline CDR1 KGHSH, CDR2 LQKENI. V was cut by 0 bases and J by 2 bases, with 17 bases left in between. The CDR3 spans 17 residues. Both groups were predominantly of Caucasian heritage. Here immunoSEQ multiplex PCR was the method, and the copy in TCRdb shows in-frame clones only, minus some. The record shows about 42,000 clones for this sample, with no singletons present. The J gene is TRBJ2-7, the V gene TRBV18; TRBD2 might be the D (5 bases). This receptor was identified in a person aged 18 to 69 in good health. Specimen: peripheral blood mononuclear cells. The sequenced part of the CDR3 DNA is TGTGCCAGCTCACCACCTCCCCGGGGAATAAGCGCCTACGAG. Amino acid sequence: CASSPPPRGISAYE. The full CDR3 reads CASSPPPRGISAYEQYF.